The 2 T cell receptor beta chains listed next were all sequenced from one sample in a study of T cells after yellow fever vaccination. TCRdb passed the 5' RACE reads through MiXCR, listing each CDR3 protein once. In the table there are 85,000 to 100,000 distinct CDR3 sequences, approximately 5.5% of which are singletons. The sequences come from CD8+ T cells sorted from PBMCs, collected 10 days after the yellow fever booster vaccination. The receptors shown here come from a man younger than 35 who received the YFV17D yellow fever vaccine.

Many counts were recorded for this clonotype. CDR3 DNA sequence: TGTGCCAGCAGCTCCATGGGACTCCCCCTGAGGCCTGGGGCCAACGTCCTGACTTTC. The encoded protein is CASSSMGLPLRPGANVLTF. This sequence joins TRBV5-5 and TRBJ2-6; D possibly corresponds to TRBD2 (6 bases). The V end was cut by 3 bases, the J end by 2 bases, with 21 bases between. The V gene's germline CDR1 is SGHKS and CDR2 YYEKEE (reference sequence). The CDR3 is 19 amino acids.

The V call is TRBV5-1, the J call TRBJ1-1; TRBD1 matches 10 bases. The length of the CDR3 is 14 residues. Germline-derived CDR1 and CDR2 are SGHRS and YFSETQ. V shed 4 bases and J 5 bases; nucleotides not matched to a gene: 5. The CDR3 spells CASSRGQGRTEAFF. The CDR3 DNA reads TGCGCCAGCAGCCGGGGACAGGGGCGGACTGAAGCTTTCTTT.